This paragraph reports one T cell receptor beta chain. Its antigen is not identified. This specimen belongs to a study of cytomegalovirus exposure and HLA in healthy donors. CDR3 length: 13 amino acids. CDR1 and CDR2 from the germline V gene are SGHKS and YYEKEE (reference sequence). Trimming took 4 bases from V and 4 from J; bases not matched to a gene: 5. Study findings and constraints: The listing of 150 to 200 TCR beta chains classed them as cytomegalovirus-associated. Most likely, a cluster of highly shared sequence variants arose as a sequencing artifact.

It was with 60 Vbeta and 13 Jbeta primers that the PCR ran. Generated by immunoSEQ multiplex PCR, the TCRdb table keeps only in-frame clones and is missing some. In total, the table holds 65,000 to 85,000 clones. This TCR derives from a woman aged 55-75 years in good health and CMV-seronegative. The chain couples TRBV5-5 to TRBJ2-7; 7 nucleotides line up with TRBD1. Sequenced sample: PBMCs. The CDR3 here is CASSPLQGYEQYF. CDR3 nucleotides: TGTGCCAGCAGCCCCTTACAGGGGTACGAGCAGTACTTC.